This entry concerns a single TCR beta chain. Its specificity is unknown. The sample belongs to a study of cytomegalovirus exposure and HLA in healthy donors. The study, taken as a whole, reports: Under 20,000 TCR beta sequences were associated with HLA alleles at 0.05 false discovery rate in a later analysis.

The CDR3 totals 14 residues. After removal of 4 bases from V and 7 bases from J, the junction contained 5 bases not matched to a gene. Germline CDR1 reads SGHTS; CDR2 reads YDEGEE. Primers included in the PCR were 60 Vbeta and 13 Jbeta primers. The repertoire was sequenced with immunoSEQ multiplex PCR; TCRdb's copy has only in-frame clones and lacks some. The data hold roughly 130,000 clones, with less than 85% observed a single time. The TCR sequence derives from a man aged 40-49 years in good health and CMV-seronegative. Sequencing was done on a sample of PBMCs. V and J are TRBV5-8 and TRBJ1-5; 10 bases fit TRBD1. DNA for the CDR3: TGTGCCAGCAGCGGGGACAGGGGTGAGCAGCCCCAGCATTTT. Protein product: CASSGDRGEQPQHF.